This TCR beta chain was sequenced for a study of blood T cell repertoires in COVID-19. Study-level background: Sites in the United States, Italy and Spain provided acute and convalescent COVID-19 samples. The cDNA or gDNA used as material had been derived from T cells, B-cell-depleted T cells, or PBMCs.

The CDR3 is 15 amino acids. Germline CDR1 and CDR2: MGHRA and YSYEKL. With 1 base clipped from V and 4 bases from J, the junction kept 6 bases outside the gene matches. This clone has at least ten counts. As processed by the authors: Amplification of reference gene primers provided the estimated nucleated cell counts. Clones were sequenced by immunoSEQ multiplex PCR, and TCRdb holds only the in-frame ones, with some missing. The V and J calls and clone size were taken over from that table, and D and trimming were inferred from the DNA. Of around 200,000 clones listed, roughly four fifths are singletons.

The specimen sequenced was peripheral blood. This sequence joins TRBV4-1 and TRBJ2-7, with TRBD1 matching over 8 bases. The origin of this receptor is a woman in her thirties or forties with acute or convalescent COVID-19. CDR3 protein: CASSQVGTGTYEQYF. The CDR3 DNA sequence: TGCGCCAGCAGCCAAGTCGGGACAGGAACTTACGAGCAGTACTTC.